This T cell receptor (beta chain) was found in a study of T cells in Graves' hyperthyroidism and ophthalmopathy. This clonotype was counted many times. Amplification of TCR beta CDR3 regions used RNA as the template. During a first-round RT-PCR of the TCR CDR3, the HTBI primer set was used. A single record per CDR3 protein comes from TCRdb applying MiXCR to the multiplex PCR reads. In the table there are some 420,000 distinct CDR3 sequences, 12% to 15% of which are singletons. This CDR3 contains 15 residues. Trimming cost V 4 bases and J 8 bases; bases outside gene matches: 6. Germline V lookup: CDR1 SNHLY, CDR2 FYNNEI.

This receptor was taken from a woman aged 18-35 years with Graves' hyperthyroidism. V and J are TRBV2 and TRBJ2-1; TRBD2 aligns across 12 bases. Sequencing used blood. CDR3 region: CASSGRTSGIDEQFF. The DNA of the CDR3 is TGTGCCAGCAGTGGACGGACTAGCGGGATCGATGAGCAGTTCTTC.